The entry below gives a single T cell receptor (beta chain) sequence along with its context. The data originate from a study of cytomegalovirus exposure and HLA in healthy donors. Profiling relied on immunoSEQ multiplex PCR, and the TCRdb table lists in-frame clones only, not all of them. This sample yields roughly 300,000 clones, of which 86% are seen a single time; approximately 0.84% belongs to the top ten. This CDR3 region has 14 residues. Germline V gene sequence: CDR1 SGHDN, CDR2 FVKESK. Deletions cut 4 bases from V and 7 bases from J, with 16 bases between. The chain couples TRBV14 to TRBJ1-2; weak D call: TRBD1 (5 bases). Sequencing was carried out using PBMCs. The sequence was collected from a woman aged 18-29 years in good health and CMV-seronegative. The CDR3, as DNA: TGTGCCAGCAGCCGGGACTGGGGGACCTCTGGCTACACCTTC. As protein: CASSRDWGTSGYTF.